This T cell receptor (beta chain) is from a study of cytomegalovirus exposure and HLA in healthy donors. The CDR3 extends over 12 amino acids. Germline loops: CDR1 SEHNR, CDR2 FQNEAQ (reference sequence). The PCR was carried out with 60 Vbeta primers and 13 Jbeta primers. Profiled with immunoSEQ multiplex PCR; TCRdb holds only in-frame clones, not every one. The repertoire holds about 150,000 clones, with around 82% as singletons. This clone was counted once. One junction end disagrees with the germline gene, perhaps due to a read error. Sequencing used PBMCs. This sequence originates from a woman aged 45-59 years in good health and CMV-seropositive. The chain is built from TRBV7-9 and TRBJ1-4; no reliable D call. This CDR3 reads CSSSSHGESLFF. The CDR3 nucleotides are TGTTCCAGCAGCTCACACGGGGAGTCTCTGTTTTTT.